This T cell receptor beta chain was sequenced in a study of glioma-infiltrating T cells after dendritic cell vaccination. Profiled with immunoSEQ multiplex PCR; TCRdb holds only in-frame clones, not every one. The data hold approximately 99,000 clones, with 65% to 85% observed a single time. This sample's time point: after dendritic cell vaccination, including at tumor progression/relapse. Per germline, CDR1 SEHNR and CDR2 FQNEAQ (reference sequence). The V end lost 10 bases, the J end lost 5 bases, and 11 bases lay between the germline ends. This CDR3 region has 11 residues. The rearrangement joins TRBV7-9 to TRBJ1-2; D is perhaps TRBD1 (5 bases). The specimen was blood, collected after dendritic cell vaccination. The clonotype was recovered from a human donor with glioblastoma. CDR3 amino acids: CATRTPYGYTF. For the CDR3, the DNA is TGTGCCACCCGGACACCATATGGCTACACCTTC.